Presented here are 16 T cell receptor beta chains from one specimen sequenced in a study of T cell responses to AZD1222 COVID-19 vaccine. TCRdb's copy holds only in-frame clones and misses some; the assay was immunoSEQ multiplex PCR. Of around 150,000 clones listed, more than 85% are singletons. The sample consisted of peripheral blood, taken 28 days after the second AZD1222 dose. The origin of the receptors is an adult who received the AZD1222 COVID-19 vaccine.

The genes are TRBV2 and TRBJ2-1, with 9 bases aligning to TRBD1. J gave up 1 base and V 6 bases, and 16 bases lay outside the gene matches. In germline, CDR1 is SNHLY, CDR2 FYNNEI. The CDR3 spans 19 residues. In DNA form, the CDR3 reads TGTGCCAGCAGCGAACCTACAGGGGGCGGGCGGGAGTCCTACAATGAGCAGTTCTTC. It yields the protein CASSEPTGGGRESYNEQFF.

The V call is TRBV24-1, the J call TRBJ1-5; D is possibly TRBD1 (5 bases). The V end was cut by 4 bases, the J end by 9 bases, with 18 bases between. The CDR3 length is 15 residues. Germline V gene sequence: CDR1 KGHDR, CDR2 SFDVKD. Here the CDR3 reads CATSDPGTAFGPQHF. The CDR3 nucleotides read TGTGCCACCAGTGACCCCGGGACGGCCTTCGGGCCCCAGCATTTT.

V and J are TRBV6-5 and TRBJ2-2; 10 positions agree with TRBD2. V lost 0 bases and J lost 6; bases outside the gene matches: 4. The CDR3 is 16 amino acids. Looked up from germline, CDR1 is MNHEY and CDR2 is SVGAGI. CDR3 protein: CASSYSHTSGAGELFF. In DNA form, the CDR3 reads TGTGCCAGCAGTTACTCTCATACTAGCGGGGCCGGGGAGCTGTTTTTT.

V usage is TRBV10-1 and J usage is TRBJ2-7; 9 bases are a match to TRBD2. The CDR3 is 15 residues long. V was clipped by 0 bases and J by 3 bases; unmatched bases: 3. Germline CDR1 and CDR2: WNHNN and SYGVQD (reference sequence). Here the CDR3 DNA reads TGCGCCAGCAGTGAGTCTCTAGCGGGGAGCTACGAGCAGTACTTC. Protein: CASSESLAGSYEQYF.

CDR3 coding DNA: TGCAGCGTTGCGGGTGGACTCTCCTACGAGCAGTACTTC. This encodes CSVAGGLSYEQYF. The rearrangement joins TRBV29-1 to TRBJ2-7; D is perhaps TRBD2 (5 bases). Trimming pared 4 bases from V and 0 bases from J, leaving 10 bases between. The CDR3 loop spans 13 amino acids. Germline CDR1 SQVTM, CDR2 ANQGSEA.

Concerning this clone itself: In the same sample, other DNA sequences code for this CDR3. This chain connects TRBV29-1 to TRBJ2-2; D call uncertain. The CDR3 is made up of 14 amino acids. With 5 bases removed from V and 6 bases from J, the gap between germline ends came to 16 bases. Germline V lookup: CDR1 SQVTM, CDR2 ANQGSEA. The DNA for the CDR3 is TGCAGCGTTCTTAACAGATTCTCCTCCGGGGAGCTGTTTTTT. The encoded protein is CSVLNRFSSGELFF.

The chain is built from TRBV2 and TRBJ1-5; D might be TRBD1 (5 bases). CDR3 length: 14 residues. Germline V gives CDR1 SNHLY, CDR2 FYNNEI. Between the trimmed V and J ends, which lost 4 bases and 6 bases, there was a span of 13 bases. The CDR3 DNA is TGTGCCAGCAGTGTGGGGGGTATTGCTCAGCCCCAGCATTTT. This gives the protein CASSVGGIAQPQHF.

The rearrangement uses TRBV2 and TRBJ1-2, with D perhaps matching TRBD1 (5 bases). Germline V gene lookup returns CDR1 SNHLY and CDR2 FYNNEI. Trimming took 6 bases from V and 0 from J, leaving 8 bases between them. The CDR3 is 13 residues long. The CDR3: CASRTETNYGYTF. CDR3 nucleotide sequence: TGTGCCAGCAGGACAGAAACTAACTATGGCTACACCTTC.

This chain connects TRBV28 to TRBJ1-2; D might be TRBD1 (6 bases). Germline V gene data show CDR1 as MDHEN and CDR2 as SYDVKM. V lost 3 bases, J lost 6 bases, and 17 bases lay in between. This CDR3 contains 15 residues. The CDR3 here is CASSFGGGKTDGYTF. In nucleotides, the CDR3 is TGTGCCAGCAGTTTTGGAGGGGGGAAGACGGATGGCTACACCTTC.

The chain is built from TRBV5-4 and TRBJ1-6, with 10 bases identical to TRBD1. V lost 8 bases to trimming and J lost 8 bases; unmatched junction nucleotides: 10. CDR3 length equals 15 residues. Germline V lookup: CDR1 SGHNT, CDR2 YYREEE (reference sequence). The CDR3 nucleotides are TGTGCCAGTGGAGCGGGACAGGGGTGGGATTCACCCCTCCACTTT. Translated: CASGAGQGWDSPLHF.

The table lists this clone with a count of one. This chain joins TRBV19 and TRBJ1-5, with TRBD1 matching 11 bases. The germline gives CDR1 LNHDA, CDR2 SQIVND (reference sequence). This CDR3 contains 17 residues. Germline trimming cut 5 bases from V and 2 bases from J; bases unmatched to any gene: 8. The CDR3 DNA is TGTGCCAGTAGTGTAGGACAGGGGGCGGGAGGCAATCAGCCCCAGCATTTT. It translates to CASSVGQGAGGNQPQHF.

About this clone: This sample includes further DNA sequences coding for the same CDR3. The chain has TRBV5-1 and TRBJ2-7; D unresolved. V lost 0 bases and J 4 bases, leaving 11 bases between the germline ends. Looked up from germline, CDR1 is SGHRS and CDR2 is YFSETQ. CDR3 size: 14 residues. The CDR3, as DNA: TGCGCCAGCAGCTTGGATGCCAGTTCTTACGAGCAGTACTTC. It is translated as CASSLDASSYEQYF.

The chain uses TRBV6-5 and TRBJ2-7, with TRBD1 identical over 8 bases. The CDR3 contains 13 residues. Germline loops: CDR1 MNHEY, CDR2 SVGAGI. V trimming: 11 bases; J trimming: 0 bases; junction bases outside the gene matches: 6. The CDR3 DNA is TGTGCCGGGATGGACAGGGTCTCCTACGAGCAGTACTTC. This translates into CAGMDRVSYEQYF.

The chain uses TRBV19 and TRBJ2-7, with 10 positions matching TRBD2. CDR3 length: 18 residues. V lost 5 bases, J lost 4 bases, and 17 bases stayed unmatched. Germline-derived CDR1 and CDR2 are LNHDA and SQIVND (reference sequence). The CDR3 reads CASSPRRTSGFRAYEQYF. DNA for the CDR3: TGTGCCAGTAGTCCAAGACGGACTAGCGGTTTCCGGGCGTACGAGCAGTACTTC.

This clone was seen only once. The rearrangement links TRBV7-2 to TRBJ1-2, with 8 bases that match TRBD1. CDR1 and CDR2 (germline): SGHTA, FQGNSA. This CDR3 region has 14 residues. V trimming: 2 bases; J trimming: 3 bases; junction bases outside the gene matches: 2. The CDR3, as DNA: TGTGCCAGCAGCTTACCAGGGGGCCACTATGGCTACACCTTC. Amino acids: CASSLPGGHYGYTF.

The chain couples TRBV11-3 to TRBJ2-7, with TRBD1 matching over 7 bases. CDR3 length equals 12 residues. The junction had 3 bases not matched to a gene; V was cut back by 5 bases and J by 5 bases. The germline V gene has CDR1 SGHNT and CDR2 YENEEA. CDR3 in amino acids: CASSRQGNEQYF. CDR3 DNA sequence: TGTGCCAGCAGCCGACAGGGAAACGAGCAGTACTTC.